The 16 T cell receptor beta chains given below trace back to one sample, sequenced in a study of blood T cell repertoires in COVID-19. The protocol was immunoSEQ multiplex PCR, while the TCRdb copy is restricted to in-frame clones and leaves out a portion. The sample records under 200,000 clones, around 87% being singletons. Sequenced material: peripheral blood. Source of these receptors: a woman older than 75 in a cohort sampled during active or convalescent COVID-19.

In its sample, this clone was seen once. V and J are TRBV18 and TRBJ2-1; 13 bases are shared with TRBD2. The junction had 4 bases not matched to a gene; V was cut back by 3 bases and J by 2 bases. Per the germline V gene, CDR1 is KGHSH and CDR2 is LQKENI. This CDR3 contains 17 residues. The CDR3 spells CASSPGLAGLTYNEQFF. CDR3 DNA sequence: TGTGCCAGCTCACCGGGACTAGCGGGATTGACCTACAATGAGCAGTTCTTC.

The chain links TRBV5-1 to TRBJ2-7, with TRBD1 identical over 7 bases. Germline V CDR1 and CDR2: SGHRS, YFSETQ. The CDR3 runs 13 residues. The J segment lost 5 bases and the V segment lost 0 bases, leaving 2 bases of the junction unmatched. CDR3 amino acids: CASSLGDSNEQYV. The CDR3 nucleotides read TGCGCCAGCAGCTTGGGGGACAGCAACGAGCAGTACGTC.

The chain carries TRBV6-2 or TRBV6-3 and TRBJ2-7, with 9 bases lining up with TRBD2. Germline V CDR1 and CDR2: MNHEY, SVGEGT. The CDR3 has 17 amino acids. With 5 bases clipped from V and 0 bases from J, the junction kept 11 bases outside the gene matches. The CDR3 nucleotides are TGTGCCAGCAGTCGGCGACTAGCGGTCACGTTCTCCTACGAGCAGTACTTC. It codes for CASSRRLAVTFSYEQYF.

The V and J genes are TRBV6-4 and TRBJ2-6, with 8 bases lining up with TRBD1. CDR3 length equals 21 residues. V lost 2 bases and J lost 4; bases outside the gene matches: 19. Per germline, CDR1 MRHNA and CDR2 SNTAGT. CDR3 amino acids: CASSDQDRVLTVSSGANVLTF. Written as DNA, the CDR3 is TGTGCCAGCAGTGACCAGGACAGGGTTTTGACGGTATCGTCCGGGGCCAACGTCCTGACTTTC.

In DNA form, the CDR3 reads TGTGCCAGCAGCTTAGATCCGTATTACACAGATACGCAGTATTTT. Amino acid sequence: CASSLDPYYTDTQYF. This chain joins TRBV11-2 and TRBJ2-3; no firm D call. This CDR3 is 15 amino acids long. Between the trimmed V and J ends, which lost 0 bases and 2 bases, there was a span of 9 bases. Germline V gene lookup returns CDR1 SGHAT and CDR2 FQNNGV.

The chain has TRBV15 and TRBJ1-4; D is unclear. Germline CDR1 is LNHNV and CDR2 is YYDKDF (reference sequence). The V gene lost 4 bases and the J gene lost 8 bases, with 11 bases spanning the gap. The CDR3 sequence is 13 residues long. CDR3 loop: CATSKWTGEKLFF. The DNA of the CDR3 is TGTGCCACCAGCAAGTGGACTGGGGAAAAACTGTTTTTT.

CDR3 DNA sequence: TGTGCCAGCAGCTCACAGGGACGGCAGCCCCAGCATTTT. It specifies CASSSQGRQPQHF. The rearrangement links TRBV7-8 to TRBJ1-5; D is perhaps TRBD1 (6 bases). The CDR3 runs to 13 residues. Germline CDR1 is SGHVS and CDR2 is FQNEAQ. With 4 bases removed from V and 7 bases from J, the gap between germline ends came to 11 bases.

This clone was seen a few times. V usage is TRBV3-1 (or the pseudogene TRBV3-2) and J usage is TRBJ1-1; D is undetermined. Germline lookup yields CDR1 LGHDT and CDR2 YNNKEL (reference sequence). The CDR3 covers 13 residues. Trimming left V 4 bases short and J 4 bases short, with 10 bases between. CDR3 region: CASSPSRSTEAFF. As DNA, the CDR3 is TGTGCCAGCAGCCCTAGTCGGAGCACTGAAGCTTTCTTT.

This clone was seen only once. The rearrangement links TRBV19 to TRBJ2-2; TRBD1 matches 7 bases. J was trimmed by 2 bases and V by 6 bases; bases with no gene match: 6. CDR1 and CDR2 from the germline V gene are LNHDA and SQIVND (reference sequence). The CDR3 contains 15 residues. The CDR3 sequence is CASSLGTANTGELFF. CDR3 DNA sequence: TGTGCCAGTAGCCTCGGGACAGCCAACACCGGGGAGCTGTTTTTT. Supplemented by reference TRBV19 and TRBJ2-2, the full variable domain reads DGGITQSPKYLFRKEGQNVTLSCEQNLNHDAMYWYRQDPGQGLRLIYYSQIVNDFQKGDIAEGYSVSREKKESFPLTVTSAQKNPTAFYLCASSLGTANTGELFFGEGSRLTVL.

The chain links TRBV6-6 to TRBJ2-5, with 9 bases that match TRBD2. Germline lookup yields CDR1 MNHNY and CDR2 SVGAGI (reference sequence). V dropped 5 bases and J dropped 2; count of bases not matched to a gene: 6. The CDR3 covers 15 residues. The DNA of the CDR3 is TGTGCCAGCAGTCCTGCCCTAGCGGGGCAAGAGACCCAGTACTTC. Its translation is CASSPALAGQETQYF.

The chain combines TRBV7-2 with TRBJ2-3, with D unclear. V lost 2 bases and J 2 bases, leaving 14 bases between the germline ends. Germline assignment: CDR1 SGHTA and CDR2 FQGNSA. The CDR3 loop spans 16 amino acids. CDR3 region: CASSLFRQVITDTQYF. CDR3 in DNA: TGTGCCAGCAGCTTATTTCGGCAGGTCATCACAGATACGCAGTATTTT. The entire variable domain, with the rest obtained from reference TRBV7-2 and TRBJ2-3, is as follows: GAGVSQSPSNKVTEKGKDVELRCDPISGHTALYWYRQSLGQGLEFLIYFQGNSAPDKSGLPSDRFSAERTGGSVSTLTIQRTQQEDSAVYLCASSLFRQVITDTQYFGPGTRLTVL.

The chain employs TRBV6-6 and TRBJ2-2; the D gene is possibly TRBD2 (6 bases). The CDR3 has 15 amino acids. V was pared by 4 bases and J by 6 bases, with 15 bases between. CDR1 MNHNY and CDR2 SVGAGI come from the germline V gene (reference sequence). The CDR3 is CASSSGWRVAGELFF. The CDR3 bases are TGTGCCAGCAGTTCCGGTTGGAGGGTAGCCGGGGAGCTGTTTTTT.

V and J are TRBV10-3 and TRBJ2-1, with 10 bases aligning to TRBD2. CDR3 length equals 15 residues. In germline, CDR1 is ENHRY, CDR2 SYGVKD. Trimming cost V 6 bases and J 6 bases; bases outside gene matches: 8. The CDR3: CAISQSGRAPNEQFF. CDR3 coding DNA: TGTGCCATCAGCCAAAGCGGGAGGGCCCCCAATGAGCAGTTCTTC.

This sequence joins TRBV10-2 and TRBJ1-3, with TRBD1 matching over 7 bases. Trimming at V came to 4 bases and at J to 4 bases, leaving 13 bases not matched to a gene. This CDR3 spans 17 amino acids. Germline V gene sequence: CDR1 WSHSY, CDR2 SAAADI. The CDR3 coding sequence is TGCGCCAGCAGTGGACGAGGGGACAGTGGAGGGGGAAACACCATATATTTT. Residues: CASSGRGDSGGGNTIYF.

This chain links TRBV6-5 with TRBJ2-7; tentatively, D is TRBD2 (5 bases). The CDR3 spans 12 residues. Trimming cost V 10 bases and J 4 bases, with 14 bases left between them. CDR1 is MNHEY and CDR2 is SVGAGI in the germline V gene. Here the CDR3 DNA reads TGTGCCACCGGCGCGGGTTGGTACGAGCAGTACTTC. Translated, it gives CATGAGWYEQYF.

The gene calls are TRBV5-1 and TRBJ1-6; tentatively, D is TRBD1 (5 bases). Trimming took 0 bases from V and 8 from J, leaving 12 bases between them. Germline CDR1 and CDR2: SGHRS and YFSETQ. CDR3 length: 15 amino acids. The CDR3 nucleotides read TGCGCCAGCAGCTTGGCGGGGGGAGTGGATTCACCCCTCCACTTT. Translation gives CASSLAGGVDSPLHF.